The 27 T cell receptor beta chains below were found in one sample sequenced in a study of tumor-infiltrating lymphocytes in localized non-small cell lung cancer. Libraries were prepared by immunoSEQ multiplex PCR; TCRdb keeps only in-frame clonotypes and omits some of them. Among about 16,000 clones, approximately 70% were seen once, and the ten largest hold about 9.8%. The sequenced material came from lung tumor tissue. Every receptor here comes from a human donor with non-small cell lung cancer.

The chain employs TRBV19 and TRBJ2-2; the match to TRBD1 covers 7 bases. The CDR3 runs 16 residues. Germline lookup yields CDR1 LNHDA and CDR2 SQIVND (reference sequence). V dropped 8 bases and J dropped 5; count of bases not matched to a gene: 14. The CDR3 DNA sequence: TGTGCCAGTCGGACAGGCTATTTCTCGGGGACCGGGGAGCTGTTTTTT. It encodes CASRTGYFSGTGELFF.

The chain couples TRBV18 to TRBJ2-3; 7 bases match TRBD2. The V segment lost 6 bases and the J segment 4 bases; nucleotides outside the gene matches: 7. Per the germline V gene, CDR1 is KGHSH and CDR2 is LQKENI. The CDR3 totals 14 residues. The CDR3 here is CASSPGGGADTQYF. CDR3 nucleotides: TGTGCCAGCTCCCCCGGCGGGGGTGCAGATACGCAGTATTTT.

The CDR3 nucleotides are TGTGCCAGCACCGATATGGGCGGGAGAGGTGGAGATACGCAGTATTTT. Translation gives CASTDMGGRGGDTQYF. V usage is TRBV5-4 and J usage is TRBJ2-3; 7 bases are shared with TRBD2. Germline CDR1 SGHNT, CDR2 YYREEE (reference sequence). CDR3 size: 16 residues. V was pared by 6 bases and J by 5 bases, with 15 bases of the junction left unmatched. Variable domain in full (rest from reference TRBV5-4 and TRBJ2-3): ETGVTQSPTHLIKTRGQQVTLRCSSQSGHNTVSWYQQALGQGPQFIFQYYREEENGRGNFPPRFSGLQFPNYSSELNVNALELDDSALYLCASTDMGGRGGDTQYFGPGTRLTVL.

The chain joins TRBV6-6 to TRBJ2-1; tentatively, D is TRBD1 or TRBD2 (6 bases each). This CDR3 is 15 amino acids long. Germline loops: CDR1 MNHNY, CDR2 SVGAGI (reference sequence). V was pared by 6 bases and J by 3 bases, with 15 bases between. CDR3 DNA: TGTGCCAGCAGACAGGGACTGGAGAACTACAATGAGCAGTTCTTC. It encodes CASRQGLENYNEQFF.

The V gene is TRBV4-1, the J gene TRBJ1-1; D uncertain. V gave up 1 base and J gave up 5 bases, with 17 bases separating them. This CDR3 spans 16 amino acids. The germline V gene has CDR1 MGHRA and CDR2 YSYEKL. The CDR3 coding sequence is TGCGCCAGCAGCCAAGGGTTCTCGGGCCCAAGAACTGAAGCTTTCTTT. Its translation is CASSQGFSGPRTEAFF.

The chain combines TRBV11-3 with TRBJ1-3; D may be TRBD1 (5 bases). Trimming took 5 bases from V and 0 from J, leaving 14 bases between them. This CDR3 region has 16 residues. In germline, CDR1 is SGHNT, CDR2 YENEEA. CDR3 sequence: CASSLGTADSGNTIYF. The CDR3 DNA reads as TGTGCCAGCAGCCTAGGGACTGCGGACTCTGGAAACACCATATATTTT.

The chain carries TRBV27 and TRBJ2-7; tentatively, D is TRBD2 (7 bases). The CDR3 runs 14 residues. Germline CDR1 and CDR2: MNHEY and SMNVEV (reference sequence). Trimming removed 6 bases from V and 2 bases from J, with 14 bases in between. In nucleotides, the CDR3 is TGTGCCAGCAGCAGGGGACTAACAACCTACGAGCAGTACTTC. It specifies CASSRGLTTYEQYF.

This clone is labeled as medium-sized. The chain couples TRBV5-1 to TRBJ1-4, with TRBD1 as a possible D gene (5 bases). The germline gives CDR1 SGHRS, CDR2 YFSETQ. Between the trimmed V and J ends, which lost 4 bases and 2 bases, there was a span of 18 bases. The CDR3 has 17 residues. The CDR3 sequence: CASSASSGASTNEKLFF. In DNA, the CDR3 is TGCGCCAGCAGCGCCTCTTCCGGGGCGTCCACTAATGAAAAACTGTTTTTT.

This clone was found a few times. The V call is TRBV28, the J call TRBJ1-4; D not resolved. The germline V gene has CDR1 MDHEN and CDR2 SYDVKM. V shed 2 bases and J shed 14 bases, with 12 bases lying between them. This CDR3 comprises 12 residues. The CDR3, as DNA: TGTGCCAGCAGTTTAGGACCCCGCAGGCTGTTTTTT. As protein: CASSLGPRRLFF.

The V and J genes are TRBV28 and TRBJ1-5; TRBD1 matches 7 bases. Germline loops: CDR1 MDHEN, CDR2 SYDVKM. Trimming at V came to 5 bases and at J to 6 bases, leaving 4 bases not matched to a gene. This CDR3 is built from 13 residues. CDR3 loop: CASSTTGFQPQHF. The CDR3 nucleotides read TGTGCCAGCAGTACGACAGGGTTTCAGCCCCAGCATTTT. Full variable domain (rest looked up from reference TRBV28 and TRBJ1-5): DVKVTQSSRYLVKRTGEKVFLECVQDMDHENMFWYRQDPGLGLRLIYFSYDVKMKEKGDIPEGYSVSREKKERFSLILESASTNQTSMYLCASSTTGFQPQHFGDGTRLSIL.

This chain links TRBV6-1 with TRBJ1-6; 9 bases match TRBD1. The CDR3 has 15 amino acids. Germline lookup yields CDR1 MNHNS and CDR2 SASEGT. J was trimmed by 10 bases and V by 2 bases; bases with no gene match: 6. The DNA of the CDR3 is TGTGCCAGCAGTGAAATGGACAGGGGTGACTCACCCCTCCACTTT. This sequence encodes CASSEMDRGDSPLHF.

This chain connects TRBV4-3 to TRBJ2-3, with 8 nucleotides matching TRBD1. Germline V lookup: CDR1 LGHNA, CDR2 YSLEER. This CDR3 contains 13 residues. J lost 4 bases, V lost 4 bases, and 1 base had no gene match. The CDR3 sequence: CASSPRGPDTQYF. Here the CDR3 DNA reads TGCGCCAGCAGCCCCAGGGGGCCAGATACGCAGTATTTT.

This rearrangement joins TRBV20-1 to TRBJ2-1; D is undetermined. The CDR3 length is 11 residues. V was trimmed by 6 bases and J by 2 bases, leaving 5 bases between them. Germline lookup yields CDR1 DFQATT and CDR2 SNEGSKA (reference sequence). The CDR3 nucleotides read TGCAGTGCAGGGACCTACAATGAGCAGTTCTTC. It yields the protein CSAGTYNEQFF.

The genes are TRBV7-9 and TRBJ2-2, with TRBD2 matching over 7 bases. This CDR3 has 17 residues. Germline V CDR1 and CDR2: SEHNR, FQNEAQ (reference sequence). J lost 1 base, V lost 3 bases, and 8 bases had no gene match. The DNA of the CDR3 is TGTGCCAGCAGCTTCCGGGGCGGGAGCGGGAACACCGGGGAGCTGTTTTTT. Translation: CASSFRGGSGNTGELFF.

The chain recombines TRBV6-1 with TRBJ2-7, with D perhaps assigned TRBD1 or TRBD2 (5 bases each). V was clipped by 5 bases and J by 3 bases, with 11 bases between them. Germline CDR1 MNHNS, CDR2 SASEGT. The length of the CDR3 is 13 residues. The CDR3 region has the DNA TGTGCCAGCAGTCGGGACCCCGTCTACGAGCAGTACTTC. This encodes CASSRDPVYEQYF.

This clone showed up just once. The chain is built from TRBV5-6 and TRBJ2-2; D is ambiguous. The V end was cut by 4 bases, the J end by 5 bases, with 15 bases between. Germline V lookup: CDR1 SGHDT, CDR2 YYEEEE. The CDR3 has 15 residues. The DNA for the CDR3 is TGTGCCAGCAGCATGCGGTTGGGTCGAACCGGGGAGCTGTTTTTT. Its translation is CASSMRLGRTGELFF.

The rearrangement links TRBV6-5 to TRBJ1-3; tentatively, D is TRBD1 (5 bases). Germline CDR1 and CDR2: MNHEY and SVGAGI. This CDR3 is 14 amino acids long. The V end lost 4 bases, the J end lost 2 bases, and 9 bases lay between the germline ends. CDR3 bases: TGTGCCAGCAGTTTGGTAGGGGCTGGAAACACCATATATTTT. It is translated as CASSLVGAGNTIYF.

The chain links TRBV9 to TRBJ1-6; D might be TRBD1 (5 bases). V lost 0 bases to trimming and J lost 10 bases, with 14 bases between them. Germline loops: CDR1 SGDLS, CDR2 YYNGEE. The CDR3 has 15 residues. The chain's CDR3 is CASSVEGRALSPLHF. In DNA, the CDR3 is TGTGCCAGCAGCGTAGAAGGCAGGGCCTTATCACCCCTCCACTTT.

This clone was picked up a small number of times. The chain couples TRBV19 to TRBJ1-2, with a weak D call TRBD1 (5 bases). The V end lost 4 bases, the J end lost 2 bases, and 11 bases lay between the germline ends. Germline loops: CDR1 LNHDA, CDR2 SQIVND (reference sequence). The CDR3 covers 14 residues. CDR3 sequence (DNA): TGTGCCAGTAGTAGAGACAGTGGGAACTATGGCTACACCTTC. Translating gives CASSRDSGNYGYTF.

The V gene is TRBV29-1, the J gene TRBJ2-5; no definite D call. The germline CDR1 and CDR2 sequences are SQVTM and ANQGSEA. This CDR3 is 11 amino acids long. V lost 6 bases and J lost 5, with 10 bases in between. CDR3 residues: CSVAPGETQYF. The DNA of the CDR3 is TGCAGCGTGGCCCCCGGGGAGACCCAGTACTTC.

Written as DNA, the CDR3 is TGCAGTGCTAGGGCCTTCGAGCAGTACTTC. It specifies CSARAFEQYF. V is TRBV20-1 and J is TRBJ2-7; D is ambiguous. Trimming stripped 3 bases from V and 6 bases from J, with 6 bases between. The V gene's germline CDR1 is DFQATT and CDR2 SNEGSKA (reference sequence). This CDR3 has 10 residues.

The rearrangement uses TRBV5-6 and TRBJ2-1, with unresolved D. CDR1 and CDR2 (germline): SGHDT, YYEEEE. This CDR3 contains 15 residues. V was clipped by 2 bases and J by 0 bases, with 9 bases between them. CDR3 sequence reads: CASSFRLNSYNEQFF. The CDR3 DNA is TGTGCCAGCAGCTTCCGGTTGAACTCCTACAATGAGCAGTTCTTC.

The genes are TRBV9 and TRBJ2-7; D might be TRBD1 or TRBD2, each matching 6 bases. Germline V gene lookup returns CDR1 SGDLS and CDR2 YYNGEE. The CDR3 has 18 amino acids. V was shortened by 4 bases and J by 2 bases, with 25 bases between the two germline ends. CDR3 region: CASSSSGGRGSATYEQYF. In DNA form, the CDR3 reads TGTGCCAGCAGCTCTAGTGGGGGGCGCGGATCCGCCACCTACGAGCAGTACTTC.

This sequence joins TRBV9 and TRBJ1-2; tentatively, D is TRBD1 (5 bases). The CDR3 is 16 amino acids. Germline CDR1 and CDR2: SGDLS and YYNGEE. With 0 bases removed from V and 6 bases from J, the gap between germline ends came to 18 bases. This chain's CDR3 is CASSVESGAPVDGYTF. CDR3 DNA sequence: TGTGCCAGCAGCGTAGAGTCCGGGGCCCCCGTCGATGGCTACACCTTC.

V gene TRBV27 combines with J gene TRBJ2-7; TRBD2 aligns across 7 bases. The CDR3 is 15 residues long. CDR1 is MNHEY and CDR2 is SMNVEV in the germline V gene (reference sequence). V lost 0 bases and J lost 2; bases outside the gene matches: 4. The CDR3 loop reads CASSLSPGGTYEQYF. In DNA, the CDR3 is TGTGCCAGCAGTTTATCTCCCGGGGGGACCTACGAGCAGTACTTC.

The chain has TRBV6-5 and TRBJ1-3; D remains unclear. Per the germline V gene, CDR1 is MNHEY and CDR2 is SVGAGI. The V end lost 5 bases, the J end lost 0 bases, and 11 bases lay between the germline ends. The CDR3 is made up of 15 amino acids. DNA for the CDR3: TGTGCCAGCAGTCCTAGGGCGATCTCTGGAAACACCATATATTTT. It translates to CASSPRAISGNTIYF.

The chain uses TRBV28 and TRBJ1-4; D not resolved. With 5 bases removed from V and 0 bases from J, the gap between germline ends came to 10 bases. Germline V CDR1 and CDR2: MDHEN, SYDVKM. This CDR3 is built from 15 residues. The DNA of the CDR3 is TGTGCCAGCAGTCTCTATGGTTCAACTAATGAAAAACTGTTTTTT. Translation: CASSLYGSTNEKLFF.